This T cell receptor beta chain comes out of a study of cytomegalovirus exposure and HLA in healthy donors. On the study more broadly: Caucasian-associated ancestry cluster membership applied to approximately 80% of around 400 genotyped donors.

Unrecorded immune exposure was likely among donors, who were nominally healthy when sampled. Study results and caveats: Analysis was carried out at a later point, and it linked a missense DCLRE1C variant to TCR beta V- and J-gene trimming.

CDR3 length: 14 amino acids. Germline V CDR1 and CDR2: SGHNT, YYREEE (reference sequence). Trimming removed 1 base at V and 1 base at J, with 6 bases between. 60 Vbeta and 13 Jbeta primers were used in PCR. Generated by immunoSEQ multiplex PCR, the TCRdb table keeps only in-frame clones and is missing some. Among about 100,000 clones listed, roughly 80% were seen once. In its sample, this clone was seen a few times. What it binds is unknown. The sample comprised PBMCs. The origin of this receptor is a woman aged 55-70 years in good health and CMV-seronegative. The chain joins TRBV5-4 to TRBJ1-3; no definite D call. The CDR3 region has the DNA TGTGCCAGCAGCTTGCGAGGGTCTGGAAACACCATATATTTT. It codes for CASSLRGSGNTIYF.